One sample yielded the 28 T cell receptor beta chains listed below, sequenced in a study of blood T cell repertoires in COVID-19. Repertoires were generated with immunoSEQ multiplex PCR, while TCRdb's copy carries only in-frame clones and drops some. The sample lists around 210,000 clones; about 82% were seen once. Sequenced input: peripheral blood. The receptor set was obtained from a man aged 45-60 years with COVID-19, enrolled during active disease.

The chain combines TRBV9 with TRBJ1-6; TRBD1 might be the D (6 bases). The CDR3 sequence is 14 residues long. Per germline, CDR1 SGDLS and CDR2 YYNGEE. Deletions cut 1 base from V and 9 bases from J, with 11 bases between. CDR3 amino acids: CASSVTGIGSPLHF. DNA of the CDR3: TGTGCCAGCAGCGTAACAGGGATAGGTTCACCCCTCCACTTT.

The rearrangement uses TRBV6-1 and TRBJ2-7, with 7 nucleotides matching TRBD1. The CDR3 has 17 residues. The junction had 16 bases not matched to a gene; V was cut back by 3 bases and J by 5 bases. CDR1 MNHNS and CDR2 SASEGT come from the germline V gene. This chain's CDR3 is CASSEDKVGGAADEQYF. The CDR3 nucleotides read TGTGCCAGCAGTGAGGACAAAGTAGGGGGCGCCGCGGACGAGCAGTACTTC.

This clone has only one observation. This chain joins TRBV5-6 and TRBJ1-1; tentatively, D is TRBD1 (5 bases). The germline V gene has CDR1 SGHDT and CDR2 YYEEEE. The CDR3 is 15 amino acids. Trimming left V 4 bases short and J 5 bases short, with 18 bases between. The CDR3 loop reads CASSAGQNSFTEAFF. Written as DNA, the CDR3 is TGTGCCAGCAGCGCCGGACAAAACAGTTTTACTGAAGCTTTCTTT. Complete variable domain (other parts from reference TRBV5-6 and TRBJ1-1): DAGVTQSPTHLIKTRGQQVTLRCSPKSGHDTVSWYQQALGQGPQFIFQYYEEEERQRGNFPDRFSGHQFPNYSSELNVNALLLGDSALYLCASSAGQNSFTEAFFGQGTRLTVV.

The chain carries TRBV5-5 and TRBJ1-1, with TRBD1 as a possible D gene (6 bases). The germline V gene encodes CDR1 SGHKS and CDR2 YYEKEE (reference sequence). This CDR3 is built from 14 residues. The V end was cut by 4 bases, the J end by 11 bases, with 21 bases between. Written as DNA, the CDR3 is TGTGCCAGCAGCCCTGAACTTGAGGCCAGGGGTGCTTTCTTT. Encoded protein: CASSPELEARGAFF.

This clone was recorded a few times. This chain links TRBV10-3 with TRBJ2-5; D not certain. Trimming stripped 0 bases from V and 2 bases from J, with 10 bases between. The CDR3 is 15 amino acids. CDR1 is ENHRY, CDR2 SYGVKD, per germline. CDR3 sequence: CAISESSMQQETQYF. Written as DNA, the CDR3 is TGTGCCATCAGTGAGTCGAGTATGCAACAAGAGACCCAGTACTTC.

This clone has ten or more counts. The rearrangement joins TRBV6-4 to TRBJ2-3; 9 bases match TRBD2. From germline, CDR1 is MRHNA and CDR2 SNTAGT. The CDR3 is 16 residues long. The trim removed 2 bases at V and 3 bases at J, leaving 6 bases unmatched. The DNA for the CDR3 is TGTGCCAGCAGTGACGCTGCGGGGGGGCCGACAGATACGCAGTATTTT. Protein product: CASSDAAGGPTDTQYF.

The chain couples TRBV9 to TRBJ1-6; the D gene is possibly TRBD1 (6 bases). Germline CDR1 reads SGDLS; CDR2 reads YYNGEE. V dropped 0 bases and J dropped 6 bases, with 7 bases sitting between them. The CDR3 is 14 amino acids. The CDR3 sequence: CASSVEQGNSPLHF. The CDR3 DNA follows: TGTGCCAGCAGCGTAGAACAGGGTAATTCACCCCTCCACTTT. The whole variable domain, remainder taken from reference TRBV9 and TRBJ1-6, is DSGVTQTPKHLITATGQRVTLRCSPRSGDLSVYWYQQSLDQGLQFLIQYYNGEERAKGNILERFSAQQFPDLHSELNLSSLELGDSALYFCASSVEQGNSPLHFGNGTRLTVT.

The J gene is TRBJ2-5, the V gene TRBV18; 8 bases are a match to TRBD2. The CDR3 spans 14 residues. V was pared by 6 bases and J by 2 bases, with 5 bases of the junction left unmatched. CDR1 and CDR2 from the germline V gene are KGHSH and LQKENI. For the CDR3, the DNA is TGTGCCAGCTCCCTCAGCGGGGGACAAGAGACCCAGTACTTC. It encodes CASSLSGGQETQYF.

V gene TRBV3-1 (or the pseudogene TRBV3-2) combines with J gene TRBJ2-2; D is undetermined. V was cut by 1 base and J by 2 bases, with 8 bases left in between. The CDR3 totals 15 residues. CDR1 and CDR2 (germline): LGHDT, YNNKEL (reference sequence). The CDR3 loop is CASSQVFLNTGELFF. CDR3 DNA sequence: TGTGCCAGCAGCCAAGTCTTCCTTAACACCGGGGAGCTGTTTTTT.

This clone was recorded only once. V is TRBV12-3 or TRBV12-4 and J is TRBJ1-1; D is unclear. V shed 6 bases and J shed 2 bases, with 4 bases lying between them. The CDR3 spans 11 residues. CDR3 in amino acids: CASSVNTEAFF. CDR3 bases: TGTGCCAGCAGCGTAAACACTGAAGCTTTCTTT.

This clone was picked up a small number of times. The V gene is TRBV12-5, the J gene TRBJ2-1; TRBD1 aligns across 9 bases. The germline V gene has CDR1 LGHNT and CDR2 FRNRAP. With 2 bases clipped from V and 5 bases from J, the junction kept 4 bases outside the gene matches. The CDR3 is 15 amino acids. CDR3 nucleotides: TGTGCTAGTGGTTTGACCGGGACAGGGAACAATGAGCAGTTCTTC. The encoded protein is CASGLTGTGNNEQFF.

The rearrangement joins TRBV19 to TRBJ1-5; D is unclear. The CDR3 runs 14 residues. The ends were cut back, 6 bases at V and 2 bases at J, with 11 bases in the middle. Germline V gives CDR1 LNHDA, CDR2 SQIVND (reference sequence). This CDR3 is CASRRESGNQPQHF. Written as DNA, the CDR3 is TGTGCCAGTAGAAGGGAGTCGGGCAATCAGCCCCAGCATTTT.

V and J are TRBV5-8 and TRBJ1-5; weak D call: TRBD1 (6 bases). Germline assignment: CDR1 SGHTS and CDR2 YDEGEE. V was shortened by 1 base and J by 0 bases, with 8 bases between the two germline ends. The CDR3 spans 15 residues. The CDR3: CASSLNRASNQPQHF. CDR3 in DNA: TGTGCCAGCAGCTTGAACAGGGCTAGCAATCAGCCCCAGCATTTT.

In regard to this clone: Relative to the germline gene, one junction end is altered; a read error may explain this. The chain employs TRBV6-6 and TRBJ2-7; 7 bases match TRBD1. The CDR3 length is 14 residues. The V gene's germline CDR1 is MNHNY and CDR2 SVGAGI (reference sequence). CDR3 sequence: CASSKDRPPYEQYF. In DNA form, the CDR3 reads TGTGCCAGCAGCAAGGACAGGCCTCCCTATGAGCAGTACTTC.

The sample holds one count of this clone. The chain carries TRBV5-4 and TRBJ1-2; tentatively, D is TRBD1 (6 bases). The CDR3 has 14 residues. Trimming removed 5 bases at V and 1 base at J, with 12 bases between. Germline CDR1 is SGHNT and CDR2 is YYREEE (reference sequence). CDR3 sequence (DNA): TGTGCCAGCAGTCGGGGACAACATAACTATGGCTACACCTTC. This gives the protein CASSRGQHNYGYTF. Supplemented by reference TRBV5-4 and TRBJ1-2, the full variable domain reads ETGVTQSPTHLIKTRGQQVTLRCSSQSGHNTVSWYQQALGQGPQFIFQYYREEENGRGNFPPRFSGLQFPNYSSELNVNALELDDSALYLCASSRGQHNYGYTFGSGTRLTVV.

J is TRBJ2-1 and V is TRBV13, with D possibly being TRBD2 (6 bases). The V end lost 5 bases, the J end lost 0 bases, and 11 bases lay between the germline ends. The CDR3 sequence is 15 residues long. Germline V gene data show CDR1 as PRHDT and CDR2 as FYEKMQ (reference sequence). The CDR3 reads CASSHTSSSYNEQFF. DNA of the CDR3: TGTGCCAGCAGCCACACTAGCAGCTCCTACAATGAGCAGTTCTTC.

This chain connects TRBV7-9 to TRBJ2-7; 12 bases map to TRBD2. The V and J ends lost 1 base and 6 bases, in that order; junction bases with no gene match: 7. This CDR3 region has 16 residues. Germline assignment: CDR1 SEHNR and CDR2 FQNEAQ (reference sequence). The CDR3 reads CASSLGTSGGIFEQYF. DNA for the CDR3: TGTGCCAGCAGCTTAGGAACTAGCGGGGGGATTTTCGAGCAGTACTTC. Filled out from reference TRBV7-9 and TRBJ2-7, the complete variable domain reads DTGVSQNPRHKITKRGQNVTFRCDPISEHNRLYWYRQTLGQGPEFLTYFQNEAQLEKSRLLSDRFSAERPKGSFSTLEIQRTEQGDSAMYLCASSLGTSGGIFEQYFGPGTRLTVT.

The V call is TRBV11-2, the J call TRBJ2-2; D ambiguous. CDR1 is SGHAT, CDR2 FQNNGV, per germline. This CDR3 is built from 14 residues. Trimming removed 7 bases at V and 6 bases at J, with 15 bases between. The CDR3 region is CASTYGSGAGELFF. The CDR3 DNA is TGTGCCAGCACCTACGGATCTGGAGCCGGGGAGCTGTTTTTT.

J is TRBJ2-5 and V is TRBV3-1 (or the pseudogene TRBV3-2); D is possibly TRBD2 (6 bases). V gave up 1 base and J gave up 4 bases, with 16 bases separating them. Germline V gives CDR1 LGHDT, CDR2 YNNKEL (reference sequence). The CDR3 covers 16 residues. Written as DNA, the CDR3 is TGTGCCAGCAGCCAAGTTGCTGGCGGGGCCCGAGAGACCCAGTACTTC. Translating gives CASSQVAGGARETQYF.

A word on this clone: The same CDR3 can be traced to other DNA sequences in this sample. The rearrangement uses TRBV12-3 or TRBV12-4 and TRBJ1-1; D possibly corresponds to TRBD1 (5 bases). Trimming pared 5 bases from V and 1 base from J, leaving 8 bases between. The CDR3 runs 13 residues. DNA for the CDR3: TGTGCCAGCAGTCTAACAGGGAACACTGAAGCTTTCTTT. Translated, it gives CASSLTGNTEAFF.

This clone was observed a single time. This chain joins TRBV4-1 and TRBJ1-2, with TRBD1 as a possible D gene (6 bases). The CDR3 extends over 14 amino acids. Per the germline V gene, CDR1 is MGHRA and CDR2 is YSYEKL. The ends were cut back, 2 bases at V and 8 bases at J, with 15 bases in the middle. The CDR3 DNA sequence: TGCGCCAGCAGCCAATCCCGGACAGCCGCCGGCTACACCTTC. It translates to CASSQSRTAAGYTF.

The chain joins TRBV3-1 (or the pseudogene TRBV3-2) to TRBJ2-3; possibly TRBD1 for D (6 bases). V lost 2 bases, J lost 5 bases, and 17 bases lay in between. The CDR3 has 16 residues. Germline loops: CDR1 LGHDT, CDR2 YNNKEL (reference sequence). The CDR3 loop reads CASSQTLSTGKDTQYF. The CDR3 DNA sequence: TGTGCCAGCAGCCAAACCCTTTCCACAGGGAAAGATACGCAGTATTTT.

J is TRBJ1-1 and V is TRBV7-2; D remains ambiguous. CDR1 is SGHTA, CDR2 FQGNSA, per germline. This CDR3 has 15 amino acids. V lost 4 bases and J lost 0, with 12 bases in between. CDR3 DNA: TGTGCCAGCAGCTCTTCGCACGGGGTGAACACTGAAGCTTTCTTT. Its protein product is CASSSSHGVNTEAFF.

This chain joins TRBV5-4 and TRBJ1-2; 8 bases map to TRBD1. Germline CDR1 and CDR2: SGHNT and YYREEE (reference sequence). The CDR3 consists of 15 residues. With V trimmed by 3 bases and J by 4 bases, 8 bases remained unmatched. The DNA for the CDR3 is TGTGCCAGCAGCTCTTACCTAACAGGGGGCTATGGCTACACCTTC. Protein sequence: CASSSYLTGGYGYTF.

A single count supports this clone. The rearrangement joins TRBV5-6 to TRBJ1-2; D perhaps matches TRBD1 (6 bases). This CDR3 region has 16 residues. From germline, CDR1 is SGHDT and CDR2 YYEEEE. Between the trimmed V and J ends, which lost 3 bases and 6 bases, there was a span of 21 bases. The CDR3 reads CASSSSVRGRGDGYTF. For the CDR3, the DNA is TGTGCCAGCAGCTCCTCCGTCCGAGGGAGGGGGGATGGCTACACCTTC.

The V gene is TRBV27, the J gene TRBJ2-7, with a possible D match to TRBD2 (6 bases). The V end was cut by 8 bases, the J end by 0 bases, with 14 bases between. The CDR3 is 14 amino acids. Germline V CDR1 and CDR2: MNHEY, SMNVEV (reference sequence). This chain's CDR3 is CASWSGVSSYEQYF. The CDR3 region has the DNA TGTGCCAGCTGGTCGGGGGTAAGCTCCTACGAGCAGTACTTC.

The rearrangement uses TRBV11-1 and TRBJ2-3; possible D gene TRBD2, 7 bases. The length of the CDR3 is 14 residues. Germline values: CDR1 SGHAT, CDR2 FQDESV (reference sequence). V was pared by 4 bases and J by 4 bases, with 12 bases between. The CDR3 bases are TGTGCCAGCAGCTGGGGGGGCAAGTCAGATACGCAGTATTTT. This translates into CASSWGGKSDTQYF.

The chain has TRBV5-1 and TRBJ2-7; 11 positions match TRBD2. V dropped 4 bases and J dropped 2; count of bases not matched to a gene: 11. Germline assignment: CDR1 SGHRS and CDR2 YFSETQ. The CDR3 loop spans 17 amino acids. CDR3 in amino acids: CASSVASGGTVAYEQYF. CDR3 DNA: TGCGCCAGCAGCGTGGCTAGCGGGGGGACCGTAGCCTACGAGCAGTACTTC.